This T cell receptor beta chain was captured in a study of OX40 agonist ivuxolimab in advanced cancers. For context, the study as a whole: The costimulatory receptor OX40 (CD134) was targeted by ivuxolimab, a fully human IgG2 agonistic monoclonal antibody. Intravenous ivuxolimab was administered to patients every 2 weeks at six dose levels: 0.01, 0.1, 0.3, 1.5, 3 and 10 mg/kg. Of the approximately 50 patients in dose escalation, 19 had hepatocellular carcinoma, around 15 had melanoma, 9 had renal cell carcinoma and 9 had head and neck cancer. A male proportion of 70% to 90% and a mean age of approximately 60 years, ranging from about 23 to 90, were recorded for the dose-escalation cohort. Prior anti-PD-1, anti-PD-L1 or anti-CTLA-4 therapy was permitted, and about two fifths of dose-escalation patients had received checkpoint inhibitors. Partial responses occurred in three dose-escalation patients: two with cutaneous melanoma and one with hepatocellular carcinoma. Peripheral TCRbeta sequencing was intended to test whether TCR sequence diversity was altered and clonal T-cell expansion was caused by ivuxolimab. The paper covers the monotherapy dose-escalation part of the phase I ivuxolimab trial, which included N ≈ 57 patients.

General findings and caveats noted by the study authors: In partial responders in the 0.1-3.0 mg/kg groups, normalized peripheral clonal expansion was found to be among the lowest, especially among CD8+ T cells. The antigen specificity of the peripheral T cells that underwent clonal expansion was not determined. Clonal expansion of both CD4+ and CD8+ blood T cells was observed from baseline to week 6 at doses 0.1 to 3.0 mg/kg. Low levels of normalized T-cell clonal expansion were also seen in some nonresponding patients. After ivuxolimab, more expanded clones were found on average in CD8+ T cells than in CD4+ T cells.

Worth noting for this clone: Its antigen is currently not known. The record has no base qualities; no much larger clone is one base away.

The germline V and J ends show losses of 2 bases and 4 bases respectively, and no gene match explains 5 bases of the junction. In the germline V gene (reference sequence), CDR1 corresponds to MNHNY and CDR2 to SVGAGI. Spanning cysteine to phenylalanine, the CDR3 consists of 15 amino acids. Only CDR3 DNA remains: 45 bases, in frame from the first base. The trial excluded patients who had a history of autoimmune disease or who were on systemic immunosuppression. In every dose cohort, peripheral blood was drawn for TCR sequencing at baseline, cycle 4 day 1, and cycle 7 day 1. The samples were drawn from a first-in-human, open-label, multicenter phase I dose-escalation trial of ivuxolimab. The trial enrolled adults with locally advanced or metastatic head and neck squamous cell, hepatocellular, melanoma or renal cell carcinoma. Before TCR sequencing, CD4+ T cells and CD8+ T cells from peripheral blood were sorted into separate populations.

To sequence the TCRbeta CDR3 region, genomic DNA was isolated from the sorted cells. TCRbeta CDR3 regions were sequenced using the immunoSEQ Assay. The clones in this table, taken by TCRdb from immuneACCESS, are in-frame only. Not every clone is retained; where verified, under half of the shortfall comes from an unresolved V gene, and the cause of the rest is unknown. The sample records fewer than 50,000 clones, about 74% of which are singletons. The top ten hold under 15% of the sample. The clonotype was recovered from an adult with an advanced solid tumor such as melanoma, head and neck, liver or kidney cancer. The rearrangement combines TRBV6-6 with TRBJ2-5, with TRBD2 matching 9 junction bases. The sample here was CD4+ or CD8+ T cells sorted from blood, taken in a trial of the OX40 agonist ivuxolimab. This receptor has the CDR3 CASSYPPSGTETQYF. The nucleotide sequence is given as TGTGCCAGCAGTTACCCCCCTAGCGGGACAGAGACCCAGTACTTC.